The 10 T cell receptor beta chains reported below all come from one sample, sequenced in a study of cytomegalovirus exposure and HLA in healthy donors (dated 2017 in TCRdb). Libraries were prepared through the immunoSEQ multiplex PCR assay. For the multiplex PCR, a mixture combining 60 forward primers for TCR Vbeta segments and 13 reverse primers for TCR Jbeta segments was used. What TCRdb holds here is the immuneACCESS table cut down to in-frame rearrangements. Part of the clones is not present; checked against another copy, under half of the missing clones reflect an unresolved V gene, and the others are unexplained. The sample profile shows 200,000 or so clones; roughly 84% of them were found once. The leading ten clones occupy roughly 0.71% of the sample. Sequenced input: PBMCs. The receptors were sampled from a boy between 2 and 15 years old in good health and CMV-seronegative.

This clone occurred a few times. The chain uses TRBV5-8 and TRBJ1-1; 8 bases match TRBD1. Trimming took 7 bases from V and 3 from J; bases not matched to a gene: 8. The CDR3 contains 14 residues. Looked up from germline, CDR1 is SGHTS and CDR2 is YDEGEE. The CDR3 bases are TGTGCCAGCCTCGACAGGGGATGGGACACTGAAGCTTTCTTT. As protein: CASLDRGWDTEAFF.

This rearrangement joins TRBV2 to TRBJ1-6, with D uncertain. Trimming cost V 7 bases and J 9 bases, with 13 bases left between them. The CDR3 is 13 amino acids. Germline V CDR1 and CDR2: SNHLY, FYNNEI. The CDR3 spells CASTGGFLSPLHF. CDR3 DNA: TGTGCCAGCACCGGAGGATTTCTTTCACCCCTCCACTTT.

This chain joins TRBV10-2 and TRBJ2-1; weak D call: TRBD2 (5 bases). Per the germline V gene, CDR1 is WSHSY and CDR2 is SAAADI. The CDR3 extends over 14 amino acids. V was clipped by 0 bases and J by 8 bases, with 11 bases between them. CDR3 amino acids: CASSESLASHEQFF. CDR3 bases: TGCGCCAGCAGTGAGTCTCTAGCATCCCATGAGCAGTTCTTC.

The gene calls are TRBV4-2 and TRBJ2-5; 12 nucleotides match TRBD2. This CDR3 spans 20 amino acids. Germline CDR1 LGHNA, CDR2 YNFKEQ. Losses at the gene ends were 3 bases for V and 5 bases for J; bases not matched to a gene: 19. The CDR3 region is CASSQDLAGLAGGWGETQYF. In DNA, the CDR3 is TGTGCCAGCAGCCAGGACCTGGCGGGGCTAGCGGGAGGGTGGGGGGAGACCCAGTACTTC.

This clone was observed once. The CDR3 sequence: CASSAYPGEQYF. For the CDR3, the DNA is TGTGCCAGCAGCGCCTACCCGGGCGAGCAGTACTTC. This chain uses TRBV9 with TRBJ2-7; the D is unclear. The germline V gene encodes CDR1 SGDLS and CDR2 YYNGEE. The CDR3 length is 12 residues. Trimming left V 3 bases short and J 6 bases short, with 10 bases between.

The J gene is TRBJ1-6, the V gene TRBV9; 9 bases agree with TRBD1. CDR3 size: 15 residues. The J segment lost 10 bases and the V segment lost 0 bases, leaving 5 bases of the junction unmatched. Germline V gene sequence: CDR1 SGDLS, CDR2 YYNGEE. CDR3 sequence reads: CASSVEGQGGSPLHF. CDR3 DNA: TGTGCCAGCAGCGTAGAGGGACAGGGAGGGTCACCCCTCCACTTT.

V gene TRBV29-1 combines with J gene TRBJ2-4; 8 positions match TRBD2. CDR1 is SQVTM, CDR2 ANQGSEA, per germline. V shed 7 bases and J 13 bases; nucleotides not matched to a gene: 15. The CDR3 runs 13 residues. CDR3 protein: CSASLTPGGGQYF. The CDR3 coding sequence is TGCAGCGCCTCACTTACCCCCGGGGGGGGCCAGTACTTC.

The V gene is TRBV11-3, the J gene TRBJ1-1, with 10 bases identical to TRBD1. Germline loops: CDR1 SGHNT, CDR2 YENEEA. The CDR3 has 16 amino acids. After removal of 1 base from V and 5 bases from J, the junction contained 7 bases not matched to a gene. CDR3 sequence (DNA): TGTGCCAGCAGCTTAGGACAGGGGGCGGGAAAAACTGAAGCTTTCTTT. It encodes CASSLGQGAGKTEAFF.

The chain couples TRBV7-2 to TRBJ2-1; TRBD2 agrees at 9 bases. This CDR3 has 13 residues. Unmatched junction bases numbered 5, after V lost 5 bases and J lost 9 bases. Looked up from germline, CDR1 is SGHTA and CDR2 is FQGNSA. The CDR3 region has the DNA TGTGCCAGCAGCCCCGCGCGGGAGGGTGAGCAGTTCTTC. It specifies CASSPAREGEQFF.

The V and J genes are TRBV11-3 and TRBJ2-1, with 12 bases lining up with TRBD2. The CDR3 loop spans 14 amino acids. Losses at the gene ends were 5 bases for V and 6 bases for J; bases not matched to a gene: 2. Germline lookup yields CDR1 SGHNT and CDR2 YENEEA. The CDR3 protein is CASSLLAGGNEQFF. CDR3 DNA sequence: TGTGCCAGCAGCCTACTAGCGGGAGGCAATGAGCAGTTCTTC.